The 28 T cell receptor beta chains below come from one sample, sequenced in a study of T cells after yellow fever vaccination. MiXCR, run by TCRdb on the 5' RACE reads, gives a single entry per CDR3 protein. The profile covers about 45,000 distinct CDR3 sequences, with 6.5% to 8.5% appearing a single time and roughly 15% taken by the ten largest. Material: CD8+ T cells not binding an NS4B(214-222) dextramer, sorted from PBMCs, obtained 45 days after the yellow fever booster vaccination. These receptors originate from a man aged 25 to 40 who received the YFV17D yellow fever vaccine.

There are many counts of this clonotype. The genes are TRBV6-1 and TRBJ2-1; 9 bases align to TRBD2. This CDR3 has 14 amino acids. V lost 4 bases and J lost 6; bases outside the gene matches: 4. Looked up from germline, CDR1 is MNHNS and CDR2 is SASEGT. The DNA for the CDR3 is TGTGCCAGCAGTGCCGGACTAGCGAGCAATGAGCAGTTCTTC. Amino acids: CASSAGLASNEQFF.

This clonotype has a count of ten or more. The CDR3 nucleotides read TGTGCCAGCAGCCCAGAAGCGGGAGGACGGGAAAACATTCAGTACTTC. Amino acids: CASSPEAGGRENIQYF. The chain employs TRBV7-9 and TRBJ2-4, with TRBD2 matching 9 bases. The ends lost 5 bases at V and 5 bases at J; junction bases unmatched: 10. Germline V gene data show CDR1 as SEHNR and CDR2 as FQNEAQ (reference sequence). This CDR3 has 16 residues. Looking up the rest from reference TRBV7-9 and TRBJ2-4 gives the full variable domain: DTGVSQNPRHKITKRGQNVTFRCDPISEHNRLYWYRQTLGQGPEFLTYFQNEAQLEKSRLLSDRFSAERPKGSFSTLEIQRTEQGDSAMYLCASSPEAGGRENIQYFGAGTRLSVL.

This clonotype occurred many times. V is TRBV11-1 and J is TRBJ1-5, with 7 bases that match TRBD1. Germline trimming cut 1 base from V and 4 bases from J; bases unmatched to any gene: 13. The CDR3 contains 18 residues. The germline gives CDR1 SGHAT, CDR2 FQDESV (reference sequence). The CDR3 protein is CASSLGFQGDVGNQPQHF. In DNA, the CDR3 is TGTGCCAGCAGCTTAGGGTTCCAGGGGGATGTTGGGAATCAGCCCCAGCATTTT.

This clonotype was seen ten or more times. The chain carries TRBV4-2 and TRBJ2-7; D not certain. CDR3 length: 15 amino acids. The ends were cut back, 2 bases at V and 6 bases at J, with 17 bases in the middle. Germline lookup yields CDR1 LGHNA and CDR2 YNFKEQ. The CDR3 bases are TGTGCCAGCAGCCAATTCCCGGCCGGGTCTTCCGAGCAGTACTTC. This sequence encodes CASSQFPAGSSEQYF.

There are many counts of this clonotype. The V gene is TRBV7-6, the J gene TRBJ2-3, with 7 positions matching TRBD2. Germline CDR1 SGHVS, CDR2 FNYEAQ. This CDR3 spans 16 amino acids. The V segment lost 4 bases and the J segment 4 bases; nucleotides outside the gene matches: 11. Here the CDR3 DNA reads TGTGCCAGCAGCTCCGGACTGGCGGGAGTTGCAGATACGCAGTATTTT. The encoded protein is CASSSGLAGVADTQYF.

At least ten counts were recorded for this clonotype. The chain combines TRBV20-1 with TRBJ1-2, with D perhaps TRBD1 (6 bases). CDR1 DFQATT and CDR2 SNEGSKA come from the germline V gene (reference sequence). V gave up 3 bases and J gave up 3 bases, with 14 bases separating them. The CDR3 covers 14 residues. DNA for the CDR3: TGCAGTGCTAGGATAGCAGGGGAGGACTATGGCTACACCTTC. This gives the protein CSARIAGEDYGYTF.

This clonotype occurred many times. This rearrangement joins TRBV4-3 to TRBJ2-7; TRBD1 is a possible D gene (6 bases). V dropped 0 bases and J dropped 7 bases, with 22 bases sitting between them. This CDR3 contains 17 residues. The V gene's germline CDR1 is LGHNA and CDR2 YSLEER. DNA for the CDR3: TGCGCCAGCAGCCAAGATCTACAGGGTAGTCCTAACGGGGAGCAGTACTTC. Protein product: CASSQDLQGSPNGEQYF.

On this clonotype itself: A read error is possible here, since a much larger clone lies one base away. The CDR3 reads CASSLVVGPYSGNTIYF. For the CDR3, the DNA is TGTGCCAGCAGCTTAGTAGTGGGACCCTACTCTGGAAACACCATATATTTT. The V call is TRBV7-9, the J call TRBJ1-3, with D possibly TRBD1 on 5 matching bases. Per the germline V gene, CDR1 is SEHNR and CDR2 is FQNEAQ (reference sequence). Trimming stripped 1 base from V and 0 bases from J, with 13 bases between. This CDR3 is 17 amino acids long.

The rearrangement links TRBV12-3 or TRBV12-4 to TRBJ2-2, with 12 bases matching TRBD2. The CDR3 is 18 amino acids. The ends lost 7 bases at V and 7 bases at J; junction bases unmatched: 16. CDR3 nucleotides: TGTGCCAGCACCCCGGGGAGGCGACTAGCGGGAGCCGGCGGGGAGCTGTTTTTT. This translates into CASTPGRRLAGAGGELFF.

This clonotype was observed at least ten times. This chain uses TRBV12-3 or TRBV12-4 with TRBJ1-4; 8 bases are shared with TRBD1. The CDR3 runs 13 residues. V shed 4 bases and J 7 bases; nucleotides not matched to a gene: 2. The CDR3 is CASSSGGLEKLFF. CDR3 sequence (DNA): TGTGCCAGCAGTTCAGGGGGCCTTGAAAAACTGTTTTTT.

The sample holds many counts of this clonotype. J is TRBJ2-7 and V is TRBV9; 10 positions match TRBD2. After removal of 4 bases from V and 2 bases from J, the junction contained 3 bases not matched to a gene. The CDR3 loop spans 14 amino acids. Looked up from germline, CDR1 is SGDLS and CDR2 is YYNGEE. CDR3 DNA sequence: TGTGCCAGCAGCCCCAGCGGGAGGGCCTACGAGCAGTACTTC. Translation gives CASSPSGRAYEQYF.

This clonotype was counted many times. The chain links TRBV5-1 to TRBJ2-5; D not certain. In germline, CDR1 is SGHRS, CDR2 YFSETQ. The CDR3 is 18 residues long. Trimming removed 6 bases at V and 0 bases at J, with 24 bases between. CDR3 sequence: CASTAMGWAVEYQETQYF. Written as DNA, the CDR3 is TGCGCCAGCACAGCTATGGGGTGGGCAGTCGAGTACCAAGAGACCCAGTACTTC.

Note on this clonotype: A much larger clone differs from this one at a single base, so this may be a read error. V is TRBV6-5 and J is TRBJ2-1; TRBD2 matches at 9 bases. Germline CDR1 and CDR2: MNHEY and SVGAGI. CDR3 length: 12 amino acids. In DNA, the CDR3 is TGTACCAGCAGTTATAGCGGGAGTGAGCAGTTCTTC. Amino acid sequence: CTSSYSGSEQFF.

This clonotype has at least ten counts. The genes are TRBV6-5 and TRBJ2-1; 8 bases fit TRBD2. This CDR3 comprises 16 residues. Trimming cost V 1 base and J 7 bases; bases outside gene matches: 9. The germline CDR1 and CDR2 sequences are MNHEY and SVGAGI. Written as DNA, the CDR3 is TGTGCCAGCAGTTACTATGCTAGCGGGTTGGTGAATGAGCAGTTCTTC. Amino acid sequence: CASSYYASGLVNEQFF.

This clonotype was seen repeatedly, ten times or more. The rearrangement links TRBV4-3 to TRBJ1-2; TRBD1 matches at 9 bases. This CDR3 has 15 amino acids. Trimming cost V 1 base and J 2 bases; bases outside gene matches: 2. Germline V gene data show CDR1 as LGHNA and CDR2 as YSLEER. The CDR3 DNA is TGCGCCAGCAGCCAAGGAGGGACAGGGAACTATGGCTACACCTTC. This translates into CASSQGGTGNYGYTF.

The table lists this clonotype with many counts. The rearrangement links TRBV7-2 to TRBJ1-5; TRBD1 matches at 7 bases. V trimming: 5 bases; J trimming: 6 bases; junction bases outside the gene matches: 7. Germline loops: CDR1 SGHTA, CDR2 FQGNSA. This CDR3 is built from 14 residues. This CDR3 is CASSQGGMGQPQHF. DNA for the CDR3: TGTGCCAGCAGCCAGGGGGGGATGGGTCAGCCCCAGCATTTT.

This clonotype appeared many times. V is TRBV15 and J is TRBJ2-1; D possibly corresponds to TRBD2 (6 bases). This CDR3 contains 11 residues. Germline V gene sequence: CDR1 LNHNV, CDR2 YYDKDF (reference sequence). Trimming removed 0 bases at V and 12 bases at J, with 6 bases between. The CDR3 DNA reads TGTGCCACCAGCAGAGACGGGAGGCAGTTCTTC. Amino acids: CATSRDGRQFF.

The chain uses TRBV7-2 and TRBJ2-7; TRBD2 matches at 7 bases. The V segment lost 3 bases and the J segment 0 bases; nucleotides outside the gene matches: 2. Germline assignment: CDR1 SGHTA and CDR2 FQGNSA. This CDR3 comprises 14 residues. In DNA, the CDR3 is TGTGCCAGCAGCTTTGCTAGCGGCTCCTACGAGCAGTACTTC. Protein sequence: CASSFASGSYEQYF.

This clonotype has at least ten counts. The chain joins TRBV11-3 to TRBJ2-2; TRBD2 agrees at 8 bases. The CDR3 extends over 14 amino acids. Germline CDR1 SGHNT, CDR2 YENEEA. The V gene end was trimmed by 0 bases and the J gene end by 10 bases; junction bases not matched to a gene: 4. The CDR3: CASSLEAGEEELFF. The DNA for the CDR3 is TGTGCCAGCAGCTTAGAAGCGGGAGAAGAGGAGCTGTTTTTT.

This clonotype was seen many times. The chain recombines TRBV27 with TRBJ2-3; the D is unclear. The ends were cut back, 3 bases at V and 0 bases at J, with 1 base in the middle. Germline-derived CDR1 and CDR2 are MNHEY and SMNVEV (reference sequence). The CDR3 runs 12 residues. The CDR3 region has the DNA TGTGCCAGCAGTTTTAGCACAGATACGCAGTATTTT. It codes for CASSFSTDTQYF.

The chain couples TRBV27 to TRBJ1-1; D unresolved. V lost 0 bases, J lost 7 bases, and 9 bases lay in between. Germline V gene data show CDR1 as MNHEY and CDR2 as SMNVEV (reference sequence). CDR3 length: 13 residues. The CDR3 protein is CASSLSHRNEAFF. CDR3 sequence (DNA): TGTGCCAGCAGTTTATCCCACAGAAATGAAGCTTTCTTT.

This clonotype was recorded many times. The chain carries TRBV25-1 and TRBJ2-7; D is perhaps TRBD1 (5 bases). Germline lookup yields CDR1 MGHDK and CDR2 SYGVNS. The length of the CDR3 is 13 residues. Deletions cut 4 bases from V and 2 bases from J, with 9 bases between. DNA for the CDR3: TGTGCCAGCAGTGTAGGGGAACCCTACGAGCAGTACTTC. This codes for CASSVGEPYEQYF.

This clonotype came up many times. The V and J genes are TRBV9 and TRBJ2-7; D is possibly TRBD2 (5 bases). The CDR3 length is 14 residues. The germline gives CDR1 SGDLS, CDR2 YYNGEE. V dropped 4 bases and J dropped 4 bases, with 15 bases sitting between them. In DNA, the CDR3 is TGTGCCAGCAGCATTGAGGGAGACTCTTACGAGCAGTACTTC. Translating it yields CASSIEGDSYEQYF.

This clonotype was found many times. CDR3 loop: CASNPPPGEAFF. CDR3 nucleotide sequence: TGTGCCAGCAACCCTCCTCCGGGCGAAGCTTTCTTT. V gene TRBV28 combines with J gene TRBJ1-1; D call uncertain. There are 12 residues in the CDR3. V was clipped by 7 bases and J by 8 bases, with 14 bases between them. Germline V lookup: CDR1 MDHEN, CDR2 SYDVKM. Full variable domain (remainder filled in from reference TRBV28 and TRBJ1-1): DVKVTQSSRYLVKRTGEKVFLECVQDMDHENMFWYRQDPGLGLRLIYFSYDVKMKEKGDIPEGYSVSREKKERFSLILESASTNQTSMYLCASNPPPGEAFFGQGTRLTVV.

The sample holds many counts of this clonotype. The V gene is TRBV7-9, the J gene TRBJ2-5; D unresolved. Germline V CDR1 and CDR2: SEHNR, FQNEAQ (reference sequence). Trimming took 1 base from V and 2 from J, leaving 5 bases between them. This CDR3 contains 13 residues. The CDR3 loop reads CASSLDSQETQYF. CDR3 sequence (DNA): TGTGCCAGCAGCTTAGACTCTCAAGAGACCCAGTACTTC.

This clonotype was counted ten times or more. The V and J genes are TRBV6-2 or TRBV6-3 and TRBJ2-7; tentative D call: TRBD2 (6 bases). V lost 0 bases and J 3 bases, leaving 18 bases between the germline ends. The CDR3 consists of 17 residues. Germline V gene lookup returns CDR1 MNHEY and CDR2 SVGEGT. For the CDR3, the DNA is TGTGCCAGCAGTTACTCGAAATCGGGAGTACGGCTCTACGAGCAGTACTTC. Its translation: CASSYSKSGVRLYEQYF.

In its sample, this clonotype was seen many times. The chain is built from TRBV12-3 or TRBV12-4 and TRBJ2-1; 7 nucleotides match TRBD2. The CDR3 extends over 14 amino acids. The junction had 3 bases not matched to a gene; V was cut back by 1 base and J by 6 bases. DNA for the CDR3: TGTGCCAGCAGTTTAGGACTAGCACCCAATGAGCAGTTCTTC. It codes for CASSLGLAPNEQFF.

The table lists this clonotype with many counts. V is TRBV5-1 and J is TRBJ1-1, with D tentatively TRBD1 (6 bases). V was pared by 4 bases and J by 0 bases, with 19 bases between. This CDR3 has 17 residues. Germline values: CDR1 SGHRS, CDR2 YFSETQ. The CDR3 is CASSETGTSDLNTEAFF. CDR3 DNA sequence: TGCGCCAGCAGCGAAACCGGGACATCAGATTTGAACACTGAAGCTTTCTTT.